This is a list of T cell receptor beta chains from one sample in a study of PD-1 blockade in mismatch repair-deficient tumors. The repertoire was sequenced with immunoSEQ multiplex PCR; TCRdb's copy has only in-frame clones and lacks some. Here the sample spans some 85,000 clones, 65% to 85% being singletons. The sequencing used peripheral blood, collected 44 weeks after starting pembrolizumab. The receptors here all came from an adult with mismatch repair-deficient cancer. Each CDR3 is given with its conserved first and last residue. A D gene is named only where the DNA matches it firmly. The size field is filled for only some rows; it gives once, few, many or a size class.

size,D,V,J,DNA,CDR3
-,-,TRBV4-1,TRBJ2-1,TGCGCCAGCAGCCAGCCGGGACGTGGCTCCTACAATGAGCAGTTCTTC,CASSQPGRGSYNEQFF
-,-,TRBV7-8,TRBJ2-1,TGTGCCAGCAGCTTAGACCCCCCCGTTACCTACAATGAGCAGTTCTTC,CASSLDPPVTYNEQFF
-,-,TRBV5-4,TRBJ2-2,TGTGCCAGCAGCTTGTGGGGCGGTTCGAACACCGGGGAGCTGTTTTTT,CASSLWGGSNTGELFF
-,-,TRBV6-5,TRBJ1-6,TGTGCCAGCAGTTACTCGTCTTCGGATAATAATTCACCCCTCCACTTT,CASSYSSSDNNSPLHF
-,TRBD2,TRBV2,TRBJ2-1,TGTGCCAGAACCGGACTAGCGGGAGAACAACCCTACAATGAGCAGTTCTTC,CARTGLAGEQPYNEQFF
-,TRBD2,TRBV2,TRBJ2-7,TGTGCCAGCAGACGGACCGAGGGACTAGCGGACTCCTACGAGCAGTACTTC,CASRRTEGLADSYEQYF
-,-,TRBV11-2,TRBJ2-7,TGTGCCAGCAGCTTAGATCGAGGTCGGCGCTCCTACGAGCAGTACTTC,CASSLDRGRRSYEQYF
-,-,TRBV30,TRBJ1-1,TGTGCCTGGACGGACCTGAACACTGAAGCTTTCTTT,CAWTDLNTEAFF
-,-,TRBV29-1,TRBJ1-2,TGCAGCGTAGCCACAGGGCTCTCCACCTTC,CSVATGLSTF
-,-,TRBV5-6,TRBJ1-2,TGTGCCAGCAGCCCTGGGGCAGCTAGCTATGGCTACACCTTC,CASSPGAASYGYTF
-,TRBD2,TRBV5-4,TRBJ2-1,TGTGCCAGCAGCGCGCCGGGACTAGCGGGGCCCGGGGAGCAGTTCTTC,CASSAPGLAGPGEQFF
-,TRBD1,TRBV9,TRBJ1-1,TGTGCCAGCAGCCCGCCGCCGGGACAGGGGGGGATTGAAGCTTTCTTT,CASSPPPGQGGIEAFF
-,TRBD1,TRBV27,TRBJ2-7,TGTGCCAGCAGGTCGACAGGGGGCGCTGGGAAGCAGTACTTC,CASRSTGGAGKQYF
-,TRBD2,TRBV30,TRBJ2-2,TGTGCCTGGAGTATTCTAGGACTAGCGGCGAACACCGGGGAGCTGTTTTTT,CAWSILGLAANTGELFF
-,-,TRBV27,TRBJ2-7,TGTGCCAGCAGTTTACTGGCAGGGATCGACGAGCAGTACTTC,CASSLLAGIDEQYF
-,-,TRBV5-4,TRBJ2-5,TGTGCCAGCAGCTTGATCGACCAAGAGACCCAGTACTTC,CASSLIDQETQYF
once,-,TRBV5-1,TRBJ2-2,TGCGCCAGCAGCTTGCTAGCCACGAACACCGGGGAGCTGTTTTTT,CASSLLATNTGELFF
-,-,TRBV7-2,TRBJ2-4,TGTGCCAGCAGCGCCCCAGGGGCCAAAAACATTCAGTACTTC,CASSAPGAKNIQYF
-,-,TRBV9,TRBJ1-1,TGTGCCAGCAGCGTAGCACAGGGCACTGAAGCTTTCTTT,CASSVAQGTEAFF
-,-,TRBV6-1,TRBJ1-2,TGTGCCAGCAGTGAATCGGGAACTAACTATGGCTACACCTTC,CASSESGTNYGYTF
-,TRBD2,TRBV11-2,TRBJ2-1,TGTGCCAGCAGCTTGCCCAGCGGGAGAATGAATGAGCAGTTCTTC,CASSLPSGRMNEQFF
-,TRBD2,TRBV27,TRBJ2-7,TGTGCCAGCAGCAGAAACATTGGACTAGCGGTCTACGAGCAGTACTTC,CASSRNIGLAVYEQYF
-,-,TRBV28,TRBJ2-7,TGTGCCAGCAGTTCGGTCGCCATTTACGAGCAGTACTTC,CASSSVAIYEQYF
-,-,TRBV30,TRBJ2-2,TGTGCCTGGAGTCTTTCTAGCGCCAGGGGGGAGCTGTTTTTT,CAWSLSSARGELFF
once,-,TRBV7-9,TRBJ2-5,TGTGCCAGCAGCTTGACGGTTGAAGAGACCCAGTACTTC,CASSLTVEETQYF
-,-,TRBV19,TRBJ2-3,TGTGCCAGTAGTATCTTAAGGACAGCAAGCACAGATACGCAGTATTTT,CASSILRTASTDTQYF
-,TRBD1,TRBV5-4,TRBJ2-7,TGTGCCAGCAGCCTACAGGGGGTTTCCTACGAGCAGTACTTC,CASSLQGVSYEQYF
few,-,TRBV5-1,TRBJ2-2,TGCGCCAGCAGCTTGTGGGGAGCGAACACCGGGGAGCTGTTTTTT,CASSLWGANTGELFF
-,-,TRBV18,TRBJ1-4,TGTGCCAGCTCTCCTGTGAGCCCCGGGACAACAAATGAAAAACTGTTTTTT,CASSPVSPGTTNEKLFF
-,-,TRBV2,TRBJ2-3,TGTGCCAGCAGTCCAGACGGAACAGATACGCAGTATTTT,CASSPDGTDTQYF
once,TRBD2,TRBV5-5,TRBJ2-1,TGTGCCAGCAGCTTACCGGGACTAGCGGGCAATGAGCAGTTCTTC,CASSLPGLAGNEQFF
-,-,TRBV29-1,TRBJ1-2,TGCAGCGTTGGATCTGGGGAGGGGCCGTGGTCTAACTATGGCTACACCTTC,CSVGSGEGPWSNYGYTF
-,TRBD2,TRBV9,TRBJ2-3,TGTGCCAGCAGCGTAGGACTAGCGGGAGCACCTAGCACAGATACGCAGTATTTT,CASSVGLAGAPSTDTQYF
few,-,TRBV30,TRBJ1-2,TGTGCCTGGGGGGACGGCCTGAACTATGGCTACACCTTC,CAWGDGLNYGYTF
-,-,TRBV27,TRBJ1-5,TGTGCCAGCAGCCCTGGTCGGTCGGAACAGCCCCAGCATTTT,CASSPGRSEQPQHF
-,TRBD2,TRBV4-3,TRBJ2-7,TGCGCCAGCAGCCAAGGGGATAGCGGGAGAGACGAGCAGTACTTC,CASSQGDSGRDEQYF
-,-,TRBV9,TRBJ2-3,TGTGCCAGCAGCAAGTTGGATACGCAGTATTTT,CASSKLDTQYF
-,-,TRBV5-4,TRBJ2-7,TGTGCCAGCAGCTTGGACCACTACGAGCAGTACTTC,CASSLDHYEQYF
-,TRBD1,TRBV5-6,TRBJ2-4,TGTGCCAGCAGCAGCTCCGGGACAGAACAAAACATTCAGTACTTC,CASSSSGTEQNIQYF
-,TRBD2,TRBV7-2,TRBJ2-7,TGTGCCAGCAGCATGATGACTAGCGGCTCCTACGAGCAGTACTTC,CASSMMTSGSYEQYF
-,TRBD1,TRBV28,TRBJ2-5,TGTGCCAGCGAACCTCGACAGGGGGCGGGCCAAGAGACCCAGTACTTC,CASEPRQGAGQETQYF